A single sample is the source of the 13 T cell receptor beta chains below, sequenced in a study of blood T cell repertoires in COVID-19. Data came from immunoSEQ multiplex PCR; TCRdb stores just in-frame clones and leaves some out. The sample carries about 240,000 clones, 70% to 90% recorded once. Sequencing was done on a sample of peripheral blood. The receptors originated from a woman in her 40s who had recovered from COVID-19.

The sample holds a few counts of this clone. The chain combines TRBV4-3 with TRBJ2-1; weak D call: TRBD2 (5 bases). This CDR3 contains 15 residues. In germline, CDR1 is LGHNA, CDR2 YSLEER. V was trimmed by 0 bases and J by 1 base, leaving 7 bases between them. CDR3 DNA: TGCGCCAGCAGCCAAGATAGGACTTCCTACAATGAGCAGTTCTTC. The encoded protein is CASSQDRTSYNEQFF.

The chain has TRBV6-2 or TRBV6-3 and TRBJ1-2; a weak D match, TRBD1 (6 bases). Germline CDR1 and CDR2: MNHEY and SVGEGT. V was pared by 2 bases and J by 10 bases, with 14 bases between. The CDR3 spans 13 residues. This CDR3 reads CASSYGTFRPYTF. In DNA form, the CDR3 reads TGTGCCAGCAGTTACGGGACATTCCGTCCCTACACCTTC.

DNA of the CDR3: TGTGCCACCCAGGGACAAGAGACCCAGTACTTC. Translating gives CATQGQETQYF. This sequence joins TRBV10-3 and TRBJ2-5; D possibly corresponds to TRBD1 (5 bases). Germline V gene lookup returns CDR1 ENHRY and CDR2 SYGVKD. The V end lost 10 bases, the J end lost 2 bases, and 8 bases lay between the germline ends. The CDR3 sequence is 11 residues long.

The chain recombines TRBV27 with TRBJ2-3, with D possibly matching TRBD2 (6 bases). Germline V gene data show CDR1 as MNHEY and CDR2 as SMNVEV (reference sequence). Trimming removed 1 base at V and 1 base at J, with 18 bases between. This CDR3 has 18 residues. CDR3 loop: CASSLFDPGSDRTDTQYF. The DNA for the CDR3 is TGTGCCAGCAGTTTATTTGACCCCGGGAGCGACCGCACAGATACGCAGTATTTT.

The rearrangement joins TRBV6-5 to TRBJ1-2; D perhaps matches TRBD1 (6 bases). The length of the CDR3 is 15 residues. Germline loops: CDR1 MNHEY, CDR2 SVGAGI. The V gene lost 2 bases and the J gene lost 4 bases, with 14 bases spanning the gap. The CDR3 DNA sequence: TGTGCCAGCAGTTACGGGGGGGGGCAAGGCTATGGCTACACCTTC. Protein sequence: CASSYGGGQGYGYTF.

This CDR3 reads CASSMRLAGGRETQYF. The CDR3 bases are TGTGCCAGCAGCATGAGACTAGCGGGAGGGAGGGAGACCCAGTACTTC. The chain links TRBV5-4 to TRBJ2-5; 14 nucleotides line up with TRBD2. V was pared by 4 bases and J by 5 bases, with 7 bases of the junction left unmatched. The CDR3 extends over 16 amino acids. The germline V gene encodes CDR1 SGHNT and CDR2 YYREEE (reference sequence).

The genes are TRBV6-5 and TRBJ1-4; D not certain. This CDR3 has 15 residues. V was shortened by 0 bases and J by 7 bases, with 12 bases between the two germline ends. Per the germline V gene, CDR1 is MNHEY and CDR2 is SVGAGI. The CDR3 protein is CASSYSIRPGEKLFF. The CDR3, as DNA: TGTGCCAGCAGTTACTCGATTCGCCCCGGTGAAAAACTGTTTTTT.

The chain carries TRBV6-6 and TRBJ2-2; D may be TRBD2 (7 bases). Trimming left V 5 bases short and J 4 bases short, with 20 bases between. The CDR3 contains 17 residues. Germline-derived CDR1 and CDR2 are MNHNY and SVGAGI (reference sequence). The CDR3 loop reads CASSPRGRGIGTGELFF. The CDR3 DNA reads TGTGCCAGCAGTCCCCGGGGGAGGGGGATTGGCACCGGGGAGCTGTTTTTT.

This sequence joins TRBV7-2 and TRBJ1-1, with TRBD1 identical over 9 bases. Germline values: CDR1 SGHTA, CDR2 FQGNSA. Trimming cost V 1 base and J 6 bases; bases outside gene matches: 6. The CDR3 has 15 amino acids. The CDR3 reads CASSLVVGDRAEAFF. The CDR3 nucleotides read TGTGCCAGCAGCTTAGTGGTCGGGGACAGGGCTGAAGCTTTCTTT.

V gene TRBV7-8 combines with J gene TRBJ2-7; D possibly corresponds to TRBD2 (6 bases). The CDR3 runs to 19 residues. The germline CDR1 and CDR2 sequences are SGHVS and FQNEAQ. V was pared by 10 bases and J by 3 bases, with 34 bases between. CDR3 nucleotides: TGTGCCACCCAGGTCCGGGCGGGATTTCGGGGTGGAGGACTCTACGAGCAGTACTTC. This sequence encodes CATQVRAGFRGGGLYEQYF.

This clone was seen only once. The V call is TRBV7-8, the J call TRBJ1-3; 7 nucleotides line up with TRBD1. CDR1 and CDR2 from the germline V gene are SGHVS and FQNEAQ. This CDR3 contains 14 residues. The trim removed 5 bases at V and 4 bases at J, leaving 5 bases unmatched. CDR3 amino acids: CASSPRGTGNTIYF. As DNA, the CDR3 is TGTGCCAGCAGCCCCAGGGGGACAGGAAACACCATATATTTT.

The chain joins TRBV6-5 to TRBJ1-4, with D possibly TRBD1 on 6 matching bases. Trimming shortened V by 7 bases and J by 4 bases, and 13 bases separated the two germline ends. The germline gives CDR1 MNHEY, CDR2 SVGAGI. This CDR3 region has 14 residues. The CDR3 region is CASTRTANNEKLFF. DNA of the CDR3: TGTGCCAGCACCCGGACAGCCAATAATGAAAAACTGTTTTTT.

The genes are TRBV19 and TRBJ1-1; weak D call: TRBD1 (5 bases). V lost 7 bases and J lost 1, with 16 bases in between. The CDR3 consists of 15 residues. Looked up from germline, CDR1 is LNHDA and CDR2 is SQIVND (reference sequence). The CDR3, as DNA: TGTGCCAGTACTCGCGATGGGGGGGGGAACACTGAAGCTTTCTTT. This translates into CASTRDGGGNTEAFF.